This T cell receptor (beta chain) was profiled in a study of blood T cell repertoires in COVID-19. Study background: In each case, the material was cDNA or gDNA derived from T cells, B-cell-depleted T cells, or PBMCs.

Germline V CDR1 and CDR2: SGHRS, YFSETQ. Trimming took off 3 bases at V and 4 bases at J, with 15 bases between the two ends. This CDR3 has 15 amino acids. Per the original methods: Estimated nucleated cell counts came from reference gene primer amplification. The repertoire was sequenced with immunoSEQ multiplex PCR; TCRdb's copy has only in-frame clones and lacks some. That table gives V, J and clone size, and the DNA gave D and trimming. Among 100,000 to 150,000 clones listed, over 75% were seen once. Sequencing used peripheral blood. This TCR derives from a man aged 80 or over with active or convalescent COVID-19. The V call is TRBV5-1, the J call TRBJ2-3; tentative D call: TRBD1 (5 bases). CDR3 bases: TGCGCCAGCAGCTCTCCAGGGTTGGCGGCAGATACGCAGTATTTT. This gives the protein CASSSPGLAADTQYF.